This TCR beta chain was sequenced in a study of response to subunit inactivated influenza vaccine. The V end was cut by 5 bases, the J end by 6 bases, with 18 bases between. The CDR3 loop spans 15 amino acids. Per the germline V gene, CDR1 is MNHEY and CDR2 is SVGAGI. Study-wide results and limits: The authors proposed limited new T cell recruitment per seasonal influenza vaccination.

Details on this clonotype: Its antigen is currently unknown.

TCRdb re-derived calls from the RT-PCR reads in MiXCR, one entry per CDR3 protein. The table records approximately 490,000 distinct CDR3 sequences, approximately 7.3% of them present only once. Source: PBMCs from blood, taken 23 to 25 months after vaccination. The sequence came from a man aged 45 to 70 who received an inactivated influenza vaccine. This chain uses TRBV6-5 with TRBJ2-3; maybe TRBD2 (6 bases). The CDR3: CASSNLGLAADTQYF. As DNA, the CDR3 is TGTGCCAGCAGTAACCTCGGCTTAGCGGCTGATACGCAGTATTTT.